The sequence of this TCR beta chain was determined in a study of response to subunit inactivated influenza vaccine. Each CDR3 protein is one row after TCRdb ran MiXCR on the RT-PCR reads. The sample holds more than 450,000 distinct CDR3 sequences, 10% to 12% seen once. In its sample, this clonotype was seen a few times. This CDR3 is 14 amino acids long. The V gene's germline CDR1 is SQVTM and CDR2 ANQGSEA. The V and J ends lost 4 bases and 7 bases, in that order; junction bases with no gene match: 9. The sample was also reused in another study, on T cells expressing NK-cell markers. From that second work: cDNA encoding TCR beta was synthesized via 5'RACE template switching incorporating UMIs. Serological testing identified most of the eight sequenced donors as HCMV-seropositive and one as seronegative. The CD3+CD56-NKG2C+ fraction of several donors was likewise dominated by these clonotypes.

The sequenced sample was PBMCs from blood, obtained on the day of vaccination. The source is a man aged 50 or older who received an inactivated influenza vaccine. The V call is TRBV29-1, the J call TRBJ2-7, with 11 bases that match TRBD2. DNA for the CDR3: TGCAGCGTTGGGCTAGCGGGAGGCCGGGGGGAGCAGTACTTC. Translated, it gives CSVGLAGGRGEQYF.